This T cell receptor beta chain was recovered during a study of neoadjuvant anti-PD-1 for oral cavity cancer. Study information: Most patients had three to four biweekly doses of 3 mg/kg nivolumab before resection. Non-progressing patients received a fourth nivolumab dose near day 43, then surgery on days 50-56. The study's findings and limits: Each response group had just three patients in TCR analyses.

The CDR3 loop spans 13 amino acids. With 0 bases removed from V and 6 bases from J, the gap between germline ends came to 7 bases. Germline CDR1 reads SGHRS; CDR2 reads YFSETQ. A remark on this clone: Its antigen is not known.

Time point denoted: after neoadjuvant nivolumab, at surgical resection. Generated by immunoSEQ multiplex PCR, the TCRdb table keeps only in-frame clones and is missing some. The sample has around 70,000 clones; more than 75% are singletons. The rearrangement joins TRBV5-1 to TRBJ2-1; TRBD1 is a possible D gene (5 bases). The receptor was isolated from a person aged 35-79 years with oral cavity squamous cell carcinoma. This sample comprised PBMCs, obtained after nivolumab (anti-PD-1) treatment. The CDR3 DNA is TGCGCCAGCAGCTTGGGACAGCTCAATGAGCAGTTCTTC. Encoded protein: CASSLGQLNEQFF.